This record concerns one TCR beta chain sequence. In this sample, this clone turned up once. Its specific antigen is unknown. One base away there is no much larger clone; base qualities are not given. This record comes from a study of T cell changes during pregnancy in multiple sclerosis (dated by TCRdb to 2018 to 2020). Background on the whole study: Changes in the T cell repertoire over the course of pregnancy were examined in this study in women with multiple sclerosis.

Via the germline V gene (reference sequence), CDR1 is PRHDT and CDR2 FYEKMQ. Trimming takes 0 bases from V and 4 bases from J, and the germline ends sit 9 bases apart. The CDR3, cysteine through phenylalanine, is 14 amino acids long. Here the CDR3 DNA is all that survives: 42 bases in frame from base 1. Library prep was done by the immunoSEQ multiplex PCR assay. The clones in this table, taken by TCRdb from immuneACCESS, are in-frame only. Not every clone is retained; where verified, under half of the shortfall comes from an unresolved V gene, and the cause of the rest is unknown. The sample has about 76,000 clones on record, roughly 93% of them singletons. The ten largest clones take up about 2.5% of the sample.

The origin of this receptor is a female donor with multiple sclerosis, enrolled in a pregnancy study. The specimen comprised peripheral blood, sampled in the second trimester of pregnancy. The rearranged chain carries TRBV13 and TRBJ1-2; a weak D assignment points to TRBD1 (6 bases agree). Here is the DNA: TGTGCCAGCAGCTTAGGGCGGACAGTCTATGGCTACACCTTC. Translated, this is CASSLGRTVYGYTF.